Included here is one TCR beta chain sequence, with context. CDR1 SGHTA and CDR2 FQGNSA come from the germline V gene. There are 16 residues in the CDR3. The trim removed 3 bases at V and 1 base at J, leaving 8 bases unmatched. This record belongs to a study of shared clonotypes between healthy human individuals. Using immunoSEQ multiplex PCR, the repertoire was profiled, and TCRdb retains in-frame clones only, with some absent. In the table there are just over 2,000,000 clones, 85% to 95% of which are singletons. V and J are TRBV7-2 and TRBJ2-7, with 8 bases fitting TRBD2. The TCR originated in a man younger than 35 in good health. Sample: naive CD4+ T cells sorted from blood. Documented subset: CD45RA+ positively selected. The CDR3 sequence is CASSFALAGGSYEQYF. As DNA, the CDR3 is TGTGCCAGCAGCTTTGCCCTAGCGGGCGGATCCTACGAGCAGTACTTC.